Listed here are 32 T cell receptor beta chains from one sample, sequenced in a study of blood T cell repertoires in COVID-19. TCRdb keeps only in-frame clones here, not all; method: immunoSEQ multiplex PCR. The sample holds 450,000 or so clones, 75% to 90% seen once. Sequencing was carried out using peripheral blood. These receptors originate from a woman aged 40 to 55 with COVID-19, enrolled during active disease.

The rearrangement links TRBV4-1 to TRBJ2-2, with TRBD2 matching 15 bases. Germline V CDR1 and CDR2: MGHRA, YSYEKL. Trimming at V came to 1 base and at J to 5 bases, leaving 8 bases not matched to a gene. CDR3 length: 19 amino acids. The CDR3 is CASSQGGGLAGGYTGELFF. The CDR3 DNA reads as TGCGCCAGCAGCCAAGGTGGGGGACTAGCGGGAGGATATACCGGGGAGCTGTTTTTT.

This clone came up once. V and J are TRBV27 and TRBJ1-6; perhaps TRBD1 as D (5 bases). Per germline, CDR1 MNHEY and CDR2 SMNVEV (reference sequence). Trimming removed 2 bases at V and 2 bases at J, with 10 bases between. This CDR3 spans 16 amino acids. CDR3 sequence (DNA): TGTGCCAGCAGTTTACATCGGGGGACCTATAATTCACCCCTCCACTTT. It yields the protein CASSLHRGTYNSPLHF.

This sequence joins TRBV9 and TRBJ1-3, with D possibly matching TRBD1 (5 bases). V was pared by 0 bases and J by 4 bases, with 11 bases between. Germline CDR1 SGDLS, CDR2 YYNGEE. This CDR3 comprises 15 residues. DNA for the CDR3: TGTGCCAGCAGCGTAGAGGGGCTGGGAGGAAACACCATATATTTT. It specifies CASSVEGLGGNTIYF.

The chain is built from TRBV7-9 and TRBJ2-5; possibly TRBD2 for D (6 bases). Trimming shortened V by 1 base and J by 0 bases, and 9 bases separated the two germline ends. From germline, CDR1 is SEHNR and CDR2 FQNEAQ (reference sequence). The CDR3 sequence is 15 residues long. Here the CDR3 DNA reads TGTGCCAGCAGCTTAGTCCGGGGGTACCAAGAGACCCAGTACTTC. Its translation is CASSLVRGYQETQYF.

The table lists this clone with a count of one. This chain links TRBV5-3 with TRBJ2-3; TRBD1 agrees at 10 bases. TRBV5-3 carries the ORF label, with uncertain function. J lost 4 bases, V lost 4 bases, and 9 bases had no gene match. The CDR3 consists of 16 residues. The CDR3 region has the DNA TGTGCCAGAAGCGCTAAAGAGGACAGGGGGGCAGATACGCAGTATTTT. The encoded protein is CARSAKEDRGADTQYF.

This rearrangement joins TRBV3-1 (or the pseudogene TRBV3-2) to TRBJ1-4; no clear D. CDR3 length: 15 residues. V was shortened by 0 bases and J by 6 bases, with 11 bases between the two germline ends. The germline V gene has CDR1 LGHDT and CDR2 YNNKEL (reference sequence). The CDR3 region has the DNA TGTGCCAGCAGCCAAGACGGCGGAGTATATGAAAAACTGTTTTTT. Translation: CASSQDGGVYEKLFF.

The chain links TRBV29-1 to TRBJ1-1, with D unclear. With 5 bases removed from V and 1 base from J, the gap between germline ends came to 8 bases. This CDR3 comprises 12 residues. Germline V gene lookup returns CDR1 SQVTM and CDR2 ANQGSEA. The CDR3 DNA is TGCAGCGTTTGCGTCCCGAACACTGAAGCTTTCTTT. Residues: CSVCVPNTEAFF.

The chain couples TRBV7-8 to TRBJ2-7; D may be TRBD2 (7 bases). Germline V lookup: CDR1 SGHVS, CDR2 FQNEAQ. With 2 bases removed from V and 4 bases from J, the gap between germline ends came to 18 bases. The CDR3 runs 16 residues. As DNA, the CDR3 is TGTGCCAGCAGCTTACCCGAGGGGGGGGGAACTTACGAGCAGTACTTC. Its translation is CASSLPEGGGTYEQYF.

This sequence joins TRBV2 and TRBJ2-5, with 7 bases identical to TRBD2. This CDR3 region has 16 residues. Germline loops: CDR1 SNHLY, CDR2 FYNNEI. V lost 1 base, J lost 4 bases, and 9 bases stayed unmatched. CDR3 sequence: CASSEVDGRGGETQYF. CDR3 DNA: TGTGCCAGCAGTGAAGTCGATGGTCGCGGGGGAGAGACCCAGTACTTC.

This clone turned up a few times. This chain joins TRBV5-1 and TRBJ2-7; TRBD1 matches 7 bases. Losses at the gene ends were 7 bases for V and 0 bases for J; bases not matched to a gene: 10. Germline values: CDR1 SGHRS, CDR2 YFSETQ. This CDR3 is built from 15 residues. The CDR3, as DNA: TGCGCCAGCCACACAGGACAGGCCCGCTCCTACGAGCAGTACTTC. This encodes CASHTGQARSYEQYF. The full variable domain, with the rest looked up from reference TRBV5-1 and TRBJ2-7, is KAGVTQTPRYLIKTRGQQVTLSCSPISGHRSVSWYQQTPGQGLQFLFEYFSETQRNKGNFPGRFSGRQFSNSRSEMNVSTLELGDSALYLCASHTGQARSYEQYFGPGTRLTVT.

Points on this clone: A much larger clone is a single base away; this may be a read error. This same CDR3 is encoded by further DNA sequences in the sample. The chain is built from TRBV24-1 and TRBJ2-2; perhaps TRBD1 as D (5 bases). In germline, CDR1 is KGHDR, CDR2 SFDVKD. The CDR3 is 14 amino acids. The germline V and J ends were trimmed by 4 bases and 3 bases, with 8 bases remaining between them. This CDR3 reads CATSDFRDTGELFF. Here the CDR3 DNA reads TGTGCCACCAGTGACTTCAGGGACACCGGGGAGCTGTTTTTT.

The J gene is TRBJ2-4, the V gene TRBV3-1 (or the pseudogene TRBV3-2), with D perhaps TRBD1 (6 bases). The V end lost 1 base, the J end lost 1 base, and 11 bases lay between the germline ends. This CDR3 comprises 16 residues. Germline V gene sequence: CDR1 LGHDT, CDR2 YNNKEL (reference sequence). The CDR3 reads CASSQGGRGAKNIQYF. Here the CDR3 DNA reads TGTGCCAGCAGCCAAGGGGGTAGGGGGGCCAAAAACATTCAGTACTTC.

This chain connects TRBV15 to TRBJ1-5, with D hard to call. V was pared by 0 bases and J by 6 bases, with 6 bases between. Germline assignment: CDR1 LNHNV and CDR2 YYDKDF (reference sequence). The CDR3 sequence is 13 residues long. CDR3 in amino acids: CATSRDLSQPQHF. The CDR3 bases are TGTGCCACCAGCAGAGATCTCTCTCAGCCCCAGCATTTT.

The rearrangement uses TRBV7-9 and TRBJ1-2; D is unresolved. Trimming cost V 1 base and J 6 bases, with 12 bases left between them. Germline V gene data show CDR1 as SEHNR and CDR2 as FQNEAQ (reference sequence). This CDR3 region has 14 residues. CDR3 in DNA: TGTGCCAGCAGCTTAGGGCTACAGACGGATGGCTACACCTTC. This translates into CASSLGLQTDGYTF.

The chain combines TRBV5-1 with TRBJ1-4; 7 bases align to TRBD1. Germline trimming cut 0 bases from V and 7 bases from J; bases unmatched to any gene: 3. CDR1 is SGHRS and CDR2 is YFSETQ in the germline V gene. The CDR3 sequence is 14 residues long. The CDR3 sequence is CASSLEGASEKLFF. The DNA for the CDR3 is TGCGCCAGCAGCTTGGAGGGGGCCAGTGAAAAACTGTTTTTT.

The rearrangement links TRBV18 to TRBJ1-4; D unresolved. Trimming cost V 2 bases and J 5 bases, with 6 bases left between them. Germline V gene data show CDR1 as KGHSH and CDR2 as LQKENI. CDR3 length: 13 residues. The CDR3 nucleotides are TGTGCCAGCTCACCAGCGAGGAATGAAAAACTGTTTTTT. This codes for CASSPARNEKLFF.

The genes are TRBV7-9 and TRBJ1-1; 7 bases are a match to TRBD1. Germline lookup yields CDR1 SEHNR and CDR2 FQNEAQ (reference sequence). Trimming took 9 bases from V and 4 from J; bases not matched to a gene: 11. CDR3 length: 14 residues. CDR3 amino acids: CASNRQGGGTEAFF. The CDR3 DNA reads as TGTGCCAGTAACCGACAGGGCGGCGGCACTGAAGCTTTCTTT.

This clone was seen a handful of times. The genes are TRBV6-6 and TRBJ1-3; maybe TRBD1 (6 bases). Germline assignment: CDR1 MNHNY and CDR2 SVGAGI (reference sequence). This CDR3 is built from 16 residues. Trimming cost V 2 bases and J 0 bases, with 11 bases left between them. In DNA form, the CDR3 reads TGTGCCAGCAGTTACGGACAGACCGGCTCTGGAAACACCATATATTTT. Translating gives CASSYGQTGSGNTIYF.

The CDR3 here is CASTSAGGNQPQHF. CDR3 nucleotides: TGTGCCAGCACCTCCGCAGGGGGAAATCAGCCCCAGCATTTT. The rearrangement uses TRBV27 and TRBJ1-5, with 7 bases identical to TRBD1. V shed 7 bases, J shed 4 bases, and the junction held 7 bases outside the gene matches. Germline V gene data show CDR1 as MNHEY and CDR2 as SMNVEV (reference sequence). The CDR3 covers 14 residues.

CDR3 DNA: TGTGCCACCAGTGATTCGACGGGAGCGTCCTACAATGAGCAGTTCTTC. Its protein product is CATSDSTGASYNEQFF. The chain is built from TRBV24-1 and TRBJ2-1; a weak D match, TRBD2 (6 bases). This CDR3 is 16 amino acids long. The germline V and J ends were trimmed by 2 bases and 1 base, with 11 bases remaining between them. CDR1 is KGHDR, CDR2 SFDVKD, per germline.

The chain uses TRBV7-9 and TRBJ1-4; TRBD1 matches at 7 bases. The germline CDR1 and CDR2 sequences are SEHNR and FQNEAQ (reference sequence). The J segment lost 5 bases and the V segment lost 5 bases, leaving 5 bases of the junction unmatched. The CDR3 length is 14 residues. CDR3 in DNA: TGTGCCAGCAGCCGGGACAGCCGAAATGAAAAACTGTTTTTT. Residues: CASSRDSRNEKLFF.

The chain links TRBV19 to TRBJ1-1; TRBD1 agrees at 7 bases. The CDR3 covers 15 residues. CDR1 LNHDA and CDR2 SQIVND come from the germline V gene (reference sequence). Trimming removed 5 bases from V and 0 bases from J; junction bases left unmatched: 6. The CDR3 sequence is CASSPQGFMNTEAFF. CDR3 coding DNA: TGTGCCAGTAGTCCACAGGGGTTTATGAACACTGAAGCTTTCTTT.

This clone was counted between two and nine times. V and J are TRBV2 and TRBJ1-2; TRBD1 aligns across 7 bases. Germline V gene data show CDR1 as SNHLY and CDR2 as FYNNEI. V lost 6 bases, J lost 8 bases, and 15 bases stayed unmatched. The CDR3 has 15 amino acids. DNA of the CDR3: TGTGCCAGCAGGGGGTTGCGACAGGGCATGGAAGGCTACACCTTC. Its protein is CASRGLRQGMEGYTF.

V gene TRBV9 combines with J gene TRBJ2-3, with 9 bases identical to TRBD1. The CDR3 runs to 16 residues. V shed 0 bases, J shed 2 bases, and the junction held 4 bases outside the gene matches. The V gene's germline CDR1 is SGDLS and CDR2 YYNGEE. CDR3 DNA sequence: TGTGCCAGCAGCGTAGAGGGACAGGGTAACACAGATACGCAGTATTTT. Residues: CASSVEGQGNTDTQYF.

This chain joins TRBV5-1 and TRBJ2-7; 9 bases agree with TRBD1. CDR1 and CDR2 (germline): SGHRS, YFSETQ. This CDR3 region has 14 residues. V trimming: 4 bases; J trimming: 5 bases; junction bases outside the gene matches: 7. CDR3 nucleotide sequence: TGCGCCAGCAGCGGAGGGACAGGGCGGGACGAGCAGTACTTC. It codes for CASSGGTGRDEQYF.

CDR3 sequence reads: CASRRLLLGGALLTEAFF. The CDR3 region has the DNA TGTGCCAGCAGACGACTACTATTAGGGGGGGCATTGCTCACTGAAGCTTTCTTT. This chain uses TRBV6-6 with TRBJ1-1, with D perhaps matching TRBD1 (6 bases). Trimming cost V 6 bases and J 4 bases, with 27 bases left between them. The CDR3 covers 18 residues. Germline CDR1 is MNHNY and CDR2 is SVGAGI (reference sequence).

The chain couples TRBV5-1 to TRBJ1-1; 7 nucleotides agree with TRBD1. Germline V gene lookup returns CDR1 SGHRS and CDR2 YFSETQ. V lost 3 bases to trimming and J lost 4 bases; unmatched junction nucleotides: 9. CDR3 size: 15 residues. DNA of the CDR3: TGCGCCAGCAGCTCCCAGGGACAGTTCGGCACTGAAGCTTTCTTT. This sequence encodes CASSSQGQFGTEAFF.

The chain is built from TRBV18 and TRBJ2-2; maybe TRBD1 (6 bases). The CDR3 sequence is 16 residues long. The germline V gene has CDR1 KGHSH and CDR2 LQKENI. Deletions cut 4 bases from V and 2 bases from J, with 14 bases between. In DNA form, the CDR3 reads TGTGCCAGCTCACGTCCCGGGACACGTAACACCGGGGAGCTGTTTTTT. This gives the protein CASSRPGTRNTGELFF. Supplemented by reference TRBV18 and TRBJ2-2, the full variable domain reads NAGVMQNPRHLVRRRGQEARLRCSPMKGHSHVYWYRQLPEEGLKFMVYLQKENIIDESGMPKERFSAEFPKEGPSILRIQQVVRGDSAAYFCASSRPGTRNTGELFFGEGSRLTVL.

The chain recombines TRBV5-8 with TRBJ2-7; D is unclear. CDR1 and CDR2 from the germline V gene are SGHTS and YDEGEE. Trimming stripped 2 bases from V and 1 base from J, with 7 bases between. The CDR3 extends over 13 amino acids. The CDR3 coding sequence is TGTGCCAGCAGCTTCTCTGTTTCCTACGAGCAGTACTTC. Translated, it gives CASSFSVSYEQYF.

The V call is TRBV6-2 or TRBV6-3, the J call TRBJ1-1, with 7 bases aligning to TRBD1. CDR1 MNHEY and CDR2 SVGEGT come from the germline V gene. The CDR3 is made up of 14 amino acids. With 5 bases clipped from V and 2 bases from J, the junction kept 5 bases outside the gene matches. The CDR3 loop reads CASSKQGSNTEAFF. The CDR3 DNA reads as TGTGCCAGCAGTAAACAGGGGAGCAACACTGAAGCTTTCTTT.

CDR3 region: CASSYGDRIRDTQYF. The CDR3 DNA follows: TGTGCCAGCAGTTATGGGGACAGGATAAGAGATACGCAGTATTTT. The chain carries TRBV28 and TRBJ2-3, with 8 bases matching TRBD1. This CDR3 has 15 amino acids. Unmatched junction bases numbered 8, after V lost 4 bases and J lost 5 bases. CDR1 and CDR2 (germline): MDHEN, SYDVKM. The whole variable domain, filled in from reference TRBV28 and TRBJ2-3, reads DVKVTQSSRYLVKRTGEKVFLECVQDMDHENMFWYRQDPGLGLRLIYFSYDVKMKEKGDIPEGYSVSREKKERFSLILESASTNQTSMYLCASSYGDRIRDTQYFGPGTRLTVL.

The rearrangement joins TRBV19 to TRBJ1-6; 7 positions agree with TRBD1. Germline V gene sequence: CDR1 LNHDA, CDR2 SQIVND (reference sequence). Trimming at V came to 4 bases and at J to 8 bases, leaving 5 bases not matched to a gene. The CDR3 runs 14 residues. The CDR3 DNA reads TGTGCCAGTAGTACGACAGGGTATGATTCACCCCTCCACTTT. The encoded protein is CASSTTGYDSPLHF.